Given below is one T cell receptor (beta chain) in context. Its antigen remains unidentified. Base qualities were left out, and no much larger clone turns up one base away. Libraries were constructed by the immunoSEQ multiplex PCR assay. The clones in this table, taken by TCRdb from immuneACCESS, are in-frame only. Not every clone is retained; where verified, under half of the shortfall comes from an unresolved V gene, and the cause of the rest is unknown. In this sample the table shows 95,000 to 100,000 clones, around 89% of which occur a single time. The ten largest clones take up about 7.8% of the sample. The sample originates from a study of control samples from healthy donors and cancer patients (dated by TCRdb to 2019 to 2021). V was cut back by 4 bases and J by 4 bases, leaving a gap of 10 bases between them. Sequences SEHNR (CDR1) and FQNEAQ (CDR2) are obtained from the germline V gene (reference sequence). From the cysteine up to the phenylalanine, the CDR3 has a length of 13 residues. The sequence is cut down to CDR3 DNA, 39 bases in frame from base 1.

The sequence links TRBV7-9 to TRBJ2-5, with a tentative D gene TRBD1 over 5 matching bases. The source material was blood. This clonotype was obtained from a man aged 25-45 years in good health. CDR3 region: CASSSRQIETQYF. The DNA is as follows: TGTGCCAGCAGCTCGCGACAGATAGAGACCCAGTACTTC.